Listed below are T cell receptor beta chains from one sample, sequenced in a study of T cell repertoires in cytomegalovirus infection. TCRdb redid the calling of the reads with MiXCR, one entry per CDR3 protein. The sample consists of approximately 130,000 distinct CDR3 sequences, 24% of them appearing once. Their recognized antigens are unknown. Sequenced sample: PBMCs, sequenced either directly or after in vitro stimulation (not recorded which). The receptors come from a human donor in good health (CMV status not recorded). Some clones in this sample may be carry-over from other donors' samples. CDR3s leave out the opening cysteine and the closing phenylalanine or tryptophan. Clone size, where shown, is once, few, many, or a class for clones that have expanded.

J | V | length | size | CDR3
TRBJ1-1 | TRBV10-3 | 10 | NA | AIAGIDTEAF
TRBJ2-7 | TRBV4-1 | 11 | NA | ASSQDHGSEQY
TRBJ1-2 | TRBV7-2 | 11 | few | ASSSRSPWGYT
TRBJ2-5 | TRBV7-7 | 11 | many | ASSSDARETQY
TRBJ2-3 | TRBV12-3/TRBV12-4 | 10 | NA | ASSLEGDTQY
TRBJ1-2 | TRBV28 | 14 | many | ASSLDPDREYYGYT
TRBJ2-5 | TRBV11-2 | 14 | NA | ASSFRLAGNQETQY
TRBJ2-1 | TRBV11-2 | 14 | many | ASSLGAVHSYNEQF
TRBJ2-1 | TRBV10-2 | 17 | medium-sized | ASSEPGLAGAGEGNEQF
TRBJ2-5 | TRBV6-6 | 9 | few | ASKRQETQY
TRBJ1-4 | TRBV6-1 | 13 | NA | ASSPYGSTNEKLF
TRBJ2-7 | TRBV7-6 | 13 | few | ASSNPLGGTYEQY
TRBJ1-5 | TRBV6-2/TRBV6-3 | 15 | NA | ASSEPSSLLSNQPQH
TRBJ1-4 | TRBV5-1 | 13 | NA | ASSWGPSPGEKLF
TRBJ2-1 | TRBV6-2/TRBV6-3 | 11 | NA | ASSYRGEGEQF
TRBJ2-4 | TRBV7-8 | 13 | NA | ASSQGVGVSNIQY
TRBJ1-4 | TRBV7-8 | 13 | many | ASSPRGQGIEKLF